The next 26 T cell receptor beta chains were all read from a single sample in a study of diagnostic markers for celiac disease. From the reads, TCRdb lists one entry per CDR3 protein and no DNA. This repertoire includes about 5,600 distinct CDR3 sequences. Sequenced sample: either unsorted cells or a sorted T cell fraction (not recorded which). Receptors were obtained from a human donor. This table probably holds off-target reads from a library built for another chain.

J is TRBJ1-1 and V is TRBV30; TCRdb picks TRBD1, but there is no DNA to check that call. The CDR3 extends over 13 amino acids. Germline V gene sequence: CDR1 GTSNPN, CDR2 SVGIG (reference sequence). The CDR3 is CAQSQGFGTEAFF.

The V and J genes are TRBV27 and TRBJ1-2; TCRdb's D call of TRBD1 is untestable without DNA. Per the germline V gene, CDR1 is MNHEY and CDR2 is SMNVEV (reference sequence). The CDR3 consists of 14 residues. Here the CDR3 reads CASRETGGDYGYTF.

The chain recombines TRBV2 with TRBJ1-5; there is no DNA to check the TCRdb D call of TRBD1. CDR1 and CDR2 from the germline V gene are SNHLY and FYNNEI. The CDR3 loop spans 14 amino acids. The CDR3 loop is CASSERTGEQPQHF.

The V call is TRBV12-3 or TRBV12-4, the J call TRBJ1-2; TCRdb's D call of TRBD1 is untestable without DNA. There are 15 residues in the CDR3. The CDR3 loop reads CASSPRSRPNYGYTF.

Considering frequency, this clonotype is medium-sized. The chain joins TRBV7-2 to TRBJ1-1; the D gene TCRdb calls, TRBD1, cannot be checked with no DNA. This CDR3 has 15 amino acids. CDR1 SGHTA and CDR2 FQGNSA come from the germline V gene. Here the CDR3 reads CASSWDTMEGTEAFF.

The CDR3 spells CASSLGGMDNQPQHF. The V and J genes are TRBV19 and TRBJ1-5; the D gene TCRdb calls, TRBD1, cannot be checked with no DNA. CDR3 size: 15 residues. Germline loops: CDR1 LNHDA, CDR2 SQIVND (reference sequence).

The genes are TRBV7-9 and TRBJ2-1; lacking DNA, the TRBD2 call made by TCRdb goes unchecked. Looked up from germline, CDR1 is SEHNR and CDR2 is FQNEAQ (reference sequence). This CDR3 spans 16 amino acids. CDR3 in amino acids: CASSLAGAGLYNEQFF.

The rearrangement links TRBV15 to TRBJ2-7; the D call from TCRdb, TRBD2, cannot be confirmed without DNA. In germline, CDR1 is LNHNV, CDR2 YYDKDF (reference sequence). This CDR3 has 15 amino acids. CDR3 sequence reads: CATSRGLAPSYEQYF. The full variable domain, rest sourced from reference TRBV15 and TRBJ2-7, is DAMVIQNPRYQVTQFGKPVTLSCSQTLNHNVMYWYQQKSSQAPKLLFHYYDKDFNNEADTPDNFQSRRPNTSFCFLDIRSPGLGDTAMYLCATSRGLAPSYEQYFGPGTRLTVT.

The chain couples TRBV18 to TRBJ2-1; TCRdb selects TRBD1, and the lack of DNA leaves this call unchecked. Germline CDR1 and CDR2: KGHSH and LQKENI. The CDR3 is made up of 16 amino acids. CDR3 amino acids: CASSGSQAVGGNEQFF.

This clonotype is deemed medium-sized by its frequency. This rearrangement joins TRBV5-1 to TRBJ1-1; the TCRdb call, TRBD1, lacks DNA for checking. This CDR3 contains 16 residues. Germline CDR1 and CDR2: SGHRS and YFSETQ. This chain's CDR3 is CASSPTGQGSNTEAFF.

This sequence joins TRBV20-1 and TRBJ2-3; TCRdb's assignment of TRBD2 cannot be checked, as there is no DNA. Germline values: CDR1 DFQATT, CDR2 SNEGSKA (reference sequence). The CDR3 spans 14 residues. CDR3 in amino acids: CSASSGVSTDTQYF.

The chain joins TRBV6-6 to TRBJ1-5. Germline-derived CDR1 and CDR2 are MNHNY and SVGAGI (reference sequence). There are 15 residues in the CDR3. The CDR3 region is CASSYSETRNQPQHF.

The rearrangement uses TRBV10-2 and TRBJ2-7; there is no DNA to check the TCRdb D call of TRBD1. CDR1 is WSHSY and CDR2 is SAAADI in the germline V gene. The length of the CDR3 is 12 residues. The CDR3 spells CASGRGYYEQYF.

CDR3 in amino acids: CASSLAGSLNTEAFF. The chain carries TRBV5-1 and TRBJ1-1. Germline V gives CDR1 SGHRS, CDR2 YFSETQ. There are 15 residues in the CDR3.

The chain has TRBV29-1 and TRBJ1-1; the TCRdb D gene call, TRBD1, has no DNA to confirm it. Germline V gene data show CDR1 as SQVTM and CDR2 as ANQGSEA. The CDR3 spans 12 residues. CDR3 protein: CSVKGADTEAFF.

This clonotype is labeled medium-sized based on frequency. This chain joins TRBV5-1 and TRBJ1-4; TCRdb's D call of TRBD1 is untestable without DNA. The germline V gene has CDR1 SGHRS and CDR2 YFSETQ. The CDR3 length is 14 residues. CDR3 region: CASSRGGTNEKLFF.

This clonotype counts as medium-sized (0.01 to 0.1%) by frequency. This chain uses TRBV4-1 with TRBJ1-1; TCRdb picks TRBD1, but there is no DNA to check that call. Per germline, CDR1 MGHRA and CDR2 YSYEKL. The CDR3 extends over 16 amino acids. The CDR3 region is CASSPSRVTGNTEAFF.

The chain is built from TRBV24-1 and TRBJ2-1; TCRdb names TRBD1, which stays unverified in the absence of DNA. This CDR3 is built from 12 residues. Germline loops: CDR1 KGHDR, CDR2 SFDVKD. The CDR3 reads CATSDLVGDRVF.

The J gene is TRBJ2-1, the V gene TRBV5-1; the TCRdb call, TRBD2, lacks DNA for checking. This CDR3 spans 16 amino acids. Germline V gene sequence: CDR1 SGHRS, CDR2 YFSETQ. The CDR3 loop reads CASSSTGLAVHNEQFF.

By frequency, this clonotype registers medium-sized. The rearrangement links TRBV6-1 to TRBJ1-1. Germline CDR1 reads MNHNS; CDR2 reads SASEGT. CDR3 size: 13 residues. The CDR3 spells CASSYGPNTEAFF.

This clonotype ranks as medium-sized in terms of frequency. This sequence joins TRBV7-2 and TRBJ2-7; TCRdb outputs TRBD1, but without DNA this stays unchecked. Germline V CDR1 and CDR2: SGHTA, FQGNSA. The CDR3 loop spans 15 amino acids. The CDR3 protein is CASSSRTGGIYEQYF.

The chain is built from TRBV14 and TRBJ2-5. Germline V lookup: CDR1 SGHDN, CDR2 FVKESK. CDR3 length: 15 amino acids. The CDR3 loop reads CASSQERSWRETQYF. The full variable domain, completed using reference TRBV14 and TRBJ2-5, is EAGVTQFPSHSVIEKGQTVTLRCDPISGHDNLYWYRRVMGKEIKFLLHFVKESKQDESGMPNNRFLAERTGGTYSTLKVQPAELEDSGVYFCASSQERSWRETQYFGPGTRLLVL.

This clonotype is medium-sized by frequency. This chain connects TRBV2 to TRBJ1-1; the D gene TCRdb calls, TRBD1, cannot be checked with no DNA. The CDR3 spans 13 residues. The germline gives CDR1 SNHLY, CDR2 FYNNEI. Here the CDR3 reads CASNRGQGTEAFF.

The chain combines TRBV3-2 with TRBJ2-3; with no DNA, the TCRdb D assignment of TRBD2 cannot be verified. TRBV3-2 has pseudogene status. The CDR3 length is 19 residues. The CDR3 sequence is CASSHDLRLAGDRTDTQYF.

The CDR3 protein is CASSQDLRLAGGETQYF. The rearrangement links TRBV4-3 to TRBJ2-5; TCRdb reports TRBD2, a call that lacks DNA to check it against. Germline assignment: CDR1 LGHNA and CDR2 YSLEER. This CDR3 comprises 17 residues.

CDR3 in amino acids: CASSEWGGAGGNQPQHF. This sequence joins TRBV6-6 and TRBJ1-5; TCRdb lists TRBD1, though no DNA is available to test this call. Looked up from germline, CDR1 is MNHNY and CDR2 is SVGAGI (reference sequence). The CDR3 loop spans 17 amino acids.